This T cell receptor beta chain was retrieved from a study of technical replicates of blood from a handful of donors. Here immunoSEQ multiplex PCR was the method, and the copy in TCRdb shows in-frame clones only, minus some. The table includes more than 65,000 clones, just under 97% detected once. Germline V gene lookup returns CDR1 SNHLY and CDR2 FYNNEI. The ends lost 2 bases at V and 7 bases at J; junction bases unmatched: 4. The CDR3 is 14 residues long. The sequenced sample was T cells isolated from PBMCs. This sequence joins TRBV2 and TRBJ1-3; 8 nucleotides align to TRBD1. This clonotype originated in a human donor in good health. CDR3 amino acids: CASSETDRENTIYF. CDR3 nucleotide sequence: TGTGCCAGCAGTGAAACGGACAGGGAGAACACCATATATTTT.